What follows are 25 T cell receptor beta chains derived from one specimen sequenced in a study of T-cell reconstitution after alpha-beta-depleted transplantation in children. Researchers prepared the TCRbeta library using unique molecular identifiers, the study reports. TCRdb independently ran MiXCR on the PCR reads; one entry per CDR3 protein. The sample holds approximately 640,000 distinct CDR3 sequences, approximately 16% seen once. The sample in question was PBMCs from the stem cell graft donor, obtained from the stem cell graft. The receptors stem from a human donor who donated a stem cell graft to a child with acute myeloid leukemia.

V and J are TRBV30 and TRBJ1-2; TRBD1 agrees at 9 bases. From germline, CDR1 is GTSNPN and CDR2 SVGIG (reference sequence). Trimming took 7 bases from V and 7 from J; bases not matched to a gene: 7. The CDR3 contains 12 residues. CDR3 sequence: CASSLQGAGYTF. CDR3 in DNA: TGTGCCTCAAGTTTACAGGGGGCTGGCTACACCTTC.

The rearrangement joins TRBV11-3 to TRBJ2-7; D gene unclear. V lost 0 bases and J lost 5, with 5 bases in between. CDR3 length: 12 residues. The V gene's germline CDR1 is SGHNT and CDR2 YENEEA. The CDR3 DNA reads as TGTGCCAGCAGCTTAGATAACCACGAGCAGTACTTC. Its translation: CASSLDNHEQYF.

For this clonotype: A much more abundant neighbour one base away suggests this may be a read error. The chain couples TRBV20-1 to TRBJ2-3, with D maybe TRBD1 (5 bases). The J call is in doubt because the DNA end fits TRBJ1-5 better. In germline, CDR1 is DFQATT, CDR2 SNEGSKA (reference sequence). CDR3 size: 19 residues. The DNA for the CDR3 is TGCAGTGCTACTTCGCCACGGAGGACACCTCTAAGGGAAACAGATACGCAGCATTTT. Translating it yields CSATSPRRTPLRETDTQHF.

This clonotype was recorded at least ten times. The genes are TRBV6-5 and TRBJ2-5; 7 nucleotides match TRBD1. Trimming at V came to 2 bases and at J to 4 bases, leaving 10 bases not matched to a gene. CDR1 is MNHEY, CDR2 SVGAGI, per germline. The CDR3 runs 16 residues. Written as DNA, the CDR3 is TGTGCCAGCAGTTACCAGCAGGGAAGGGGGCTAGAGACCCAGTACTTC. It translates to CASSYQQGRGLETQYF.

This clonotype was observed many times. CDR3 in amino acids: CSVGQGVPYEQYF. CDR3 in DNA: TGCAGCGTCGGACAGGGGGTACCCTACGAGCAGTACTTC. This chain links TRBV29-1 with TRBJ2-7; 10 bases map to TRBD1. V dropped 6 bases and J dropped 2; count of bases not matched to a gene: 4. The CDR3 extends over 13 amino acids. Germline V CDR1 and CDR2: SQVTM, ANQGSEA.

This chain connects TRBV28 to TRBJ2-1, with 10 bases that match TRBD2. The V gene end was trimmed by 5 bases and the J gene end by 5 bases; junction bases not matched to a gene: 12. This CDR3 has 17 residues. CDR1 and CDR2 (germline): MDHEN, SYDVKM. CDR3 sequence (DNA): TGTGCCAGCAGTCCCTGCGCTAGCGGGGGTCTAGACAATGAGCAGTTCTTC. This sequence encodes CASSPCASGGLDNEQFF.

This clonotype was detected ten times or more. The CDR3 sequence is CASSTGLAGNEQFF. Written as DNA, the CDR3 is TGTGCCAGCAGTACCGGACTAGCTGGGAATGAGCAGTTCTTC. The chain carries TRBV12-3 or TRBV12-4 and TRBJ2-1, with 8 bases fitting TRBD2. V was pared by 5 bases and J by 7 bases, with 7 bases of the junction left unmatched. The CDR3 length is 14 residues.

This clonotype has more than one count but fewer than ten. This rearrangement joins TRBV7-9 to TRBJ2-1, with no clear D. The CDR3 runs to 12 residues. CDR1 and CDR2 (germline): SEHNR, FQNEAQ (reference sequence). Trimming took off 3 bases at V and 9 bases at J, with 9 bases between the two ends. The CDR3 loop reads CASSFGQSEQFF. CDR3 DNA: TGTGCCAGCAGCTTTGGGCAAAGTGAGCAGTTCTTC. The full variable domain, its missing parts supplied by reference TRBV7-9 and TRBJ2-1, is DTGVSQNPRHKITKRGQNVTFRCDPISEHNRLYWYRQTLGQGPEFLTYFQNEAQLEKSRLLSDRFSAERPKGSFSTLEIQRTEQGDSAMYLCASSFGQSEQFFGPGTRLTVL.

In DNA form, the CDR3 reads TGTGCCAGCAGCCAAAGGGCAGGGGGCACCTACAATGAGCAGTTCTTC. Residues: CASSQRAGGTYNEQFF. The chain employs TRBV7-4 and TRBJ2-1; TRBD1 matches at 8 bases. This CDR3 is 16 amino acids long. Germline CDR1 reads SGHVT; CDR2 reads SQSDAQ. The trim removed 5 bases at V and 2 bases at J, leaving 8 bases unmatched.

The chain links TRBV18 to TRBJ2-1, with 8 positions matching TRBD1. CDR1 is KGHSH, CDR2 LQKENI, per germline. This CDR3 region has 15 residues. Losses at the gene ends were 3 bases for V and 5 bases for J; bases not matched to a gene: 6. CDR3 in DNA: TGTGCCAGCTCACCGGACAGGGTAGTCGACAATGAGCAGTTCTTC. It translates to CASSPDRVVDNEQFF.

This clonotype has just a few counts. The chain is built from TRBV10-3 and TRBJ2-1, with D maybe TRBD1 (6 bases). This CDR3 contains 17 residues. V lost 8 bases, J lost 0 bases, and 20 bases lay in between. The V gene's germline CDR1 is ENHRY and CDR2 SYGVKD. The CDR3 nucleotides read TGTGCCATCGCACGAAGGGGGATCCCTAACTCCTACAATGAGCAGTTCTTC. This encodes CAIARRGIPNSYNEQFF.

V is TRBV27 and J is TRBJ1-1; D uncertain. CDR3 length: 13 amino acids. CDR1 MNHEY and CDR2 SMNVEV come from the germline V gene (reference sequence). V lost 3 bases, J lost 8 bases, and 13 bases lay in between. CDR3 nucleotide sequence: TGTGCCAGCAGTTTTGCCCGTACGGCCGAAGCTTTCTTT. As protein: CASSFARTAEAFF.

V and J are TRBV7-8 and TRBJ1-2; D gene uncertain. V was clipped by 5 bases and J by 8 bases, with 12 bases between them. CDR3 size: 12 residues. Germline loops: CDR1 SGHVS, CDR2 FQNEAQ. As DNA, the CDR3 is TGTGCCAGCAGCCACCGGGCCCGAGGCTACACCTTC. As protein: CASSHRARGYTF.

The V and J genes are TRBV7-2 and TRBJ2-7, with TRBD1 as a possible D gene (6 bases). Germline CDR1 SGHTA, CDR2 FQGNSA. This CDR3 is built from 14 residues. V lost 5 bases, J lost 3 bases, and 14 bases lay in between. The CDR3 region is CASSPQSGDYEQYF. Written as DNA, the CDR3 is TGTGCCAGCAGCCCCCAGTCAGGGGACTACGAGCAGTACTTC.

This clonotype was counted many times. The rearrangement links TRBV29-1 to TRBJ2-7; 9 bases agree with TRBD1. Trimming cost V 1 base and J 3 bases; bases outside gene matches: 4. CDR3 size: 14 residues. Looked up from germline, CDR1 is SQVTM and CDR2 is ANQGSEA. CDR3 residues: CSVEGTGVNYEQYF. The CDR3 DNA reads as TGCAGCGTTGAAGGGACAGGGGTTAACTACGAGCAGTACTTC.

J is TRBJ1-4 and V is TRBV20-1; D remains unclear. V gave up 1 base and J gave up 8 bases, with 23 bases separating them. Per germline, CDR1 DFQATT and CDR2 SNEGSKA (reference sequence). The CDR3 length is 17 residues. The CDR3 protein is CSARGSDFVAPWEKLFF. CDR3 nucleotide sequence: TGCAGTGCTAGAGGTTCGGACTTTGTTGCCCCTTGGGAAAAACTGTTTTTT.

Worth noting for this clonotype: Since a much larger clone is just one base distant, this may be a read error. The V and J genes are TRBV6-5 and TRBJ2-1, with 7 bases aligning to TRBD1. Trimming cost V 4 bases and J 8 bases; bases outside gene matches: 8. Germline lookup yields CDR1 MNHEY and CDR2 SVGAGI. This CDR3 is 14 amino acids long. CDR3 residues: CASSFNRGAHEQFF. The CDR3 nucleotides read TGTGCCAGCAGTTTCAACAGGGGAGCTCATGAGCAGTTCTTC.

This clonotype turned up a few times. The chain joins TRBV20-1 to TRBJ2-1; no clear D. Trimming removed 3 bases at V and 11 bases at J, with 14 bases between. The CDR3 is 12 residues long. Germline lookup yields CDR1 DFQATT and CDR2 SNEGSKA (reference sequence). The CDR3 loop reads CSASRKRHQQFF. CDR3 DNA sequence: TGCAGTGCTAGCCGGAAACGACACCAGCAGTTCTTC.

This clonotype was detected only a few times. The genes are TRBV29-1 and TRBJ2-2, with D maybe TRBD1 (6 bases). The CDR3 contains 14 residues. Looked up from germline, CDR1 is SQVTM and CDR2 is ANQGSEA. Trimming stripped 3 bases from V and 1 base from J, with 9 bases between. DNA for the CDR3: TGCAGCGTTGACAGGGGCCAGAACACCGGGGAGCTGTTTTTT. This translates into CSVDRGQNTGELFF.

This clonotype appeared many times. The rearrangement links TRBV29-1 to TRBJ1-2; D not certain. This CDR3 region has 13 residues. Trimming took off 4 bases at V and 5 bases at J, with 14 bases between the two ends. Germline CDR1 SQVTM, CDR2 ANQGSEA. The CDR3 bases are TGCAGCGTTGCTGGGCGGGGTACTTATGGCTACACCTTC. Encoded protein: CSVAGRGTYGYTF.

The chain recombines TRBV20-1 with TRBJ1-1; D gene unclear. This CDR3 region has 13 residues. V was clipped by 5 bases and J by 1 base, with 11 bases between them. The germline CDR1 and CDR2 sequences are DFQATT and SNEGSKA (reference sequence). The CDR3 protein is CSAFDWRNTEAFF. In DNA, the CDR3 is TGCAGTGCTTTTGACTGGAGGAACACTGAAGCTTTCTTT.

A few counts support this clonotype. The rearrangement links TRBV4-3 to TRBJ2-7, with a weak D call TRBD1 (6 bases). Looked up from germline, CDR1 is LGHNA and CDR2 is YSLEER. The CDR3 spans 15 residues. The V and J ends lost 0 bases and 6 bases respectively, with 15 bases between them. CDR3 sequence: CASSQDWTALGEQYF. For the CDR3, the DNA is TGCGCCAGCAGCCAAGATTGGACAGCACTCGGCGAGCAGTACTTC.

On this clonotype itself: A read error may be the cause here, since a much bigger clone is one base away. The chain carries TRBV5-1 and TRBJ1-1; unclear D gene. This CDR3 comprises 11 residues. The germline gives CDR1 SGHRS, CDR2 YFSETQ. V was trimmed by 3 bases and J by 12 bases, leaving 12 bases between them. CDR3 coding DNA: TGCGCCAGCAGCTGTGGAGGAGAGACTTTCTTT. This encodes CASSCGGETFF.

V gene TRBV12-3 or TRBV12-4 combines with J gene TRBJ2-1; a possible D gene is TRBD2 (6 bases). There are 16 residues in the CDR3. Deletions cut 3 bases from V and 3 bases from J, with 15 bases between. Here the CDR3 DNA reads TGTGCCAGCAGTTTCATTGCGGGGAGCGGCTACAATGAGCAGTTCTTC. Translation: CASSFIAGSGYNEQFF.

This clonotype was counted a few times. V is TRBV6-5 and J is TRBJ2-2; the D is unclear. The CDR3 sequence is 15 residues long. Germline CDR1 is MNHEY and CDR2 is SVGAGI. Deletions cut 4 bases from V and 0 bases from J, with 9 bases between. CDR3 sequence reads: CASSSYQANTGELFF. As DNA, the CDR3 is TGTGCCAGCAGTTCGTACCAGGCGAACACCGGGGAGCTGTTTTTT.